This entry lists 10 T cell receptor beta chains sequenced from one sample in a study of blood T cells in healthy people across ages. A second about 6 to 12 cycle PCR used barcoded and J-beta primers. TCRdb passed the 5' RACE reads through MiXCR, listing each CDR3 protein once. Here the sample spans approximately 960,000 distinct CDR3 sequences, approximately 32% being singletons. These data were also reused for a study on T cells of mothers and their children.

Sequenced input: blood. These receptors were taken from a woman in her thirties or forties in good health.

The sample holds many counts of this clonotype. The V call is TRBV10-3, the J call TRBJ2-5, with 7 bases fitting TRBD1. Trimming took 10 bases from V and 3 from J; bases not matched to a gene: 5. The CDR3 sequence is 12 residues long. Germline CDR1 is ENHRY and CDR2 is SYGVKD. The CDR3 sequence: CATGTAKETQYF. The CDR3 region has the DNA TGTGCCACCGGGACAGCTAAAGAGACCCAGTACTTC.

In this sample, this clonotype turned up a few times. The CDR3 DNA is TGCGCCAGCAGCCCGACAGGGGAAGTAGACAATGAGCAGTTCTTC. This gives the protein CASSPTGEVDNEQFF. This chain connects TRBV5-1 to TRBJ2-1, with 8 bases that match TRBD1. J was trimmed by 5 bases and V by 4 bases; bases with no gene match: 8. Germline lookup yields CDR1 SGHRS and CDR2 YFSETQ. This CDR3 is built from 15 residues.

In its sample, this clonotype was seen a few times. V gene TRBV27 combines with J gene TRBJ2-4, with 8 bases that match TRBD1. Near its end, the DNA agrees better with TRBJ2-7, so the J call may be wrong. Germline V gene sequence: CDR1 MNHEY, CDR2 SMNVEV (reference sequence). This CDR3 has 15 amino acids. CDR3 in amino acids: CASSLSVNRGIEQYF. The CDR3 DNA reads as TGTGCCAGCAGTTTATCGGTCAACAGGGGGATCGAGCAGTACTTC.

A single count supports this clonotype. This clone may be a read error of a much larger clone one base away. The genes are TRBV14 and TRBJ2-7; D may be TRBD1 (5 bases). Germline values: CDR1 SGHDN, CDR2 FVKESK. This CDR3 is built from 13 residues. The ends were cut back, 7 bases at V and 4 bases at J, with 14 bases in the middle. In DNA form, the CDR3 reads TGTGCCAGCAACCATCAACAGGTGTACGAGCAGTACTTC. As protein: CASNHQQVYEQYF.

Of note for this clonotype: Since a much larger clone is just one base distant, this may be a read error. V gene TRBV2 combines with J gene TRBJ2-7, with 8 bases aligning to TRBD1. The DNA end is a closer match to TRBJ2-5, so the J assignment may be wrong. CDR1 and CDR2 from the germline V gene are SNHLY and FYNNEI. This CDR3 has 15 amino acids. In DNA form, the CDR3 reads TGTACCAGCAGAGCTACGACAGGGGCAGGGGAGACCCAGTACTTC. It codes for CTSRATTGAGETQYF.

The genes are TRBV20-1 and TRBJ2-3, with D perhaps assigned TRBD1 or TRBD2 (6 bases each). Per the germline V gene, CDR1 is DFQATT and CDR2 is SNEGSKA (reference sequence). There are 15 residues in the CDR3. V was shortened by 2 bases and J by 7 bases, with 19 bases between the two germline ends. The chain's CDR3 is CSARSSWGAGNTQYF. The CDR3, as DNA: TGCAGTGCTAGAAGCAGCTGGGGGGCCGGGAATACGCAGTATTTT.

The table lists this clonotype with many counts. J is TRBJ2-5 and V is TRBV5-6, with D perhaps matching TRBD2 (5 bases). Germline V CDR1 and CDR2: SGHDT, YYEEEE. CDR3 length: 14 residues. V lost 1 base and J 2 bases, leaving 9 bases between the germline ends. The CDR3 region has the DNA TGTGCCAGCAGCTTGCGGGATTTACAAGAGACCCAGTACTTC. It is translated as CASSLRDLQETQYF.

Concerning this clonotype itself: A clone one base away is much larger, so this may be a read error. The chain carries TRBV19 and TRBJ2-1, with D possibly being TRBD1 or TRBD2 (5 bases each). The CDR3 consists of 13 residues. Germline V gene lookup returns CDR1 LNHDA and CDR2 SQIVND (reference sequence). Here the CDR3 DNA reads TGTGCCAGGAGTATGGGGGTCTACAATGAGCAGTTCTTC. Residues: CARSMGVYNEQFF.

This clonotype was counted a few times. V is TRBV9 and J is TRBJ1-6; D may be TRBD1 (5 bases). The CDR3 is made up of 16 amino acids. Trimming left V 0 bases short and J 7 bases short, with 14 bases between. Germline V gene sequence: CDR1 SGDLS, CDR2 YYNGEE. The CDR3 protein is CASSVAPQGLNSPLHF. DNA for the CDR3: TGTGCCAGCAGCGTAGCCCCCCAGGGACTAAATTCACCCCTCCACTTT.

On this clonotype: Since a much larger clone is just one base distant, this may be a read error. The chain is built from TRBV7-2 and TRBJ2-7; D ambiguous. The CDR3 covers 15 residues. Germline CDR1 SGHTA, CDR2 FQGNSA. The V gene lost 0 bases and the J gene lost 7 bases, with 16 bases spanning the gap. In DNA, the CDR3 is TGTGCCAGCAGCTTAGCGTTTGGCACCTACAATGAGCAGTACTTC. Encoded protein: CASSLAFGTYNEQYF.